This passage covers 6 T cell receptor beta chains from one sample sequenced in a study of blood T cell repertoires in COVID-19. Profiling relied on immunoSEQ multiplex PCR, and the TCRdb table lists in-frame clones only, not all of them. The sample contains around 47,000 clones, roughly 86% of which appear only once. Source material: peripheral blood. Every receptor here comes from a man older than 75 with active or convalescent COVID-19.

This chain uses TRBV7-2 with TRBJ1-2, with 8 positions matching TRBD1. Trimming at V came to 6 bases and at J to 0 bases, leaving 3 bases not matched to a gene. Germline V gene lookup returns CDR1 SGHTA and CDR2 FQGNSA. This CDR3 comprises 14 residues. The CDR3 here is CASSWTGSNYGYTF. The CDR3 DNA reads as TGTGCCAGCAGTTGGACAGGGTCTAACTATGGCTACACCTTC.

The gene calls are TRBV10-3 and TRBJ2-7; weak D call: TRBD1 (5 bases). Trimming shortened V by 6 bases and J by 5 bases, and 17 bases separated the two germline ends. The germline V gene encodes CDR1 ENHRY and CDR2 SYGVKD. The CDR3 runs 14 residues. The CDR3 DNA is TGTGCCATCAGCTCCAGGGTGGTAAAGGACGAGCAGTACTTC. The encoded protein is CAISSRVVKDEQYF.

The chain is built from TRBV28 and TRBJ2-7; 10 bases fit TRBD2. V lost 1 base, J lost 5 bases, and 5 bases stayed unmatched. Germline V gene lookup returns CDR1 MDHEN and CDR2 SYDVKM. The CDR3 runs 15 residues. This chain's CDR3 is CASSLLASGSDEQYF. In DNA, the CDR3 is TGTGCCAGCAGTTTATTGGCTAGCGGGAGCGACGAGCAGTACTTC. The entire variable domain, with the rest obtained from reference TRBV28 and TRBJ2-7, is as follows: DVKVTQSSRYLVKRTGEKVFLECVQDMDHENMFWYRQDPGLGLRLIYFSYDVKMKEKGDIPEGYSVSREKKERFSLILESASTNQTSMYLCASSLLASGSDEQYFGPGTRLTVT.

The CDR3 DNA reads as TGTGCCAGCTCACTGTGGGGCGCACAGGGCGAGCAGTACTTC. It yields the protein CASSLWGAQGEQYF. V is TRBV18 and J is TRBJ2-7; perhaps TRBD1 as D (6 bases). The V end lost 4 bases, the J end lost 6 bases, and 16 bases lay between the germline ends. Germline V lookup: CDR1 KGHSH, CDR2 LQKENI. There are 14 residues in the CDR3.

This clone appeared a few times. J is TRBJ1-5 and V is TRBV5-1, with TRBD1 identical over 10 bases. The CDR3 spans 21 residues. The J segment lost 0 bases and the V segment lost 0 bases, leaving 15 bases of the junction unmatched. Germline lookup yields CDR1 SGHRS and CDR2 YFSETQ. The CDR3 DNA is TGCGCCAGCAGCTTGGGACCCCCCTTGACAGGGGGCGGGAATAGCAATCAGCCCCAGCATTTT. Protein product: CASSLGPPLTGGGNSNQPQHF.

This clone was recorded only once. The chain is built from TRBV6-6 and TRBJ2-2, with D tentatively TRBD1 (6 bases). The germline V and J ends were trimmed by 6 bases and 2 bases, with 10 bases remaining between them. This CDR3 contains 14 residues. Per the germline V gene, CDR1 is MNHNY and CDR2 is SVGAGI (reference sequence). The CDR3 DNA follows: TGTGCCAGCAGCAAGGGACAAAACACCGGGGAGCTGTTTTTT. Encoded protein: CASSKGQNTGELFF.